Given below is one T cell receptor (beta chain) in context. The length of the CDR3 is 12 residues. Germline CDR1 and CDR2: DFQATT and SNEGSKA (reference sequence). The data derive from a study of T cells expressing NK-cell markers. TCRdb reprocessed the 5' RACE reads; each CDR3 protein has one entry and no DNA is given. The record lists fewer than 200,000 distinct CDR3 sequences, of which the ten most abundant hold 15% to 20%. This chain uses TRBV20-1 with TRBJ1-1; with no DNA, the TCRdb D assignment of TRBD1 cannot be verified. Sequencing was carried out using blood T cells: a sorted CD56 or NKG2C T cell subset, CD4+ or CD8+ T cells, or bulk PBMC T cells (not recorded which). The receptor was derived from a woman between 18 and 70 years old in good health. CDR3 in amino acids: CSGVGDGRIAFF.